Listed below are T cell receptor beta chains from one sample, sequenced in a study of cytomegalovirus exposure and HLA in healthy donors. Measured with immunoSEQ multiplex PCR; TCRdb has only the in-frame clones, and not every one. The sample shows roughly 150,000 clones, about 80% of them seen only once. Sequencing was done on a sample of PBMCs. The receptors here all came from a man in his late teens or twenties in good health and CMV-seropositive. CDR3s include the opening cysteine and the closing phenylalanine or tryptophan. D genes are given only for firm matches. Only some rows state a clone size, as once, few, many or a class for expanded clones.

j_gene: TRBJ2-1; v_gene: TRBV4-2; d_gene: TRBD2; abundance: -; CDR3nt: TGTGCCAGCAGCCAAGGACTAGCGGGAGGGAGAAACTACAATGAGCAGTTCTTC; CDR3aa: CASSQGLAGGRNYNEQFF
j_gene: TRBJ2-7; v_gene: TRBV5-1; d_gene: -; abundance: -; CDR3nt: TGCGCCAGCAGTAATCGTGAGGCCGTAACGGAGCAGTACTTC; CDR3aa: CASSNREAVTEQYF
j_gene: TRBJ2-1; v_gene: TRBV29-1; d_gene: -; abundance: -; CDR3nt: TGCAGCGTTGTCCGAGGGACAAGCTCCTACAATGAGCAGTTCTTC; CDR3aa: CSVVRGTSSYNEQFF
j_gene: TRBJ2-5; v_gene: TRBV27; d_gene: -; abundance: -; CDR3nt: TGTGCCAGCAGTCGACTCGAAGAAGAGACCCAGTACTTC; CDR3aa: CASSRLEEETQYF
j_gene: TRBJ2-3; v_gene: TRBV15; d_gene: -; abundance: once; CDR3nt: TGTGCCACCAGCAGATCACAGGTGACTTTGGATACGCAGTATTTT; CDR3aa: CATSRSQVTLDTQYF
j_gene: TRBJ1-5; v_gene: TRBV6-1; d_gene: -; abundance: -; CDR3nt: TGTGCCAGCAGTGAAGCGGGGGGATCGTATCAGCCCCAGCATTTT; CDR3aa: CASSEAGGSYQPQHF
j_gene: TRBJ2-3; v_gene: TRBV29-1; d_gene: -; abundance: -; CDR3nt: TGCAGCGTTGGGCCATCGGGACAAATACGCCATACGCAGTATTTT; CDR3aa: CSVGPSGQIRHTQYF
j_gene: TRBJ2-2; v_gene: TRBV28; d_gene: TRBD2; abundance: -; CDR3nt: TGTGCCAGCACCCTGGGGGGGGCGAACACCGGGGAGCTGTTTTTT; CDR3aa: CASTLGGANTGELFF
j_gene: TRBJ2-1; v_gene: TRBV2; d_gene: -; abundance: -; CDR3nt: TGTGCCAGCAGTGGAGACTTCGTGGAGCAGTTCTTC; CDR3aa: CASSGDFVEQFF
j_gene: TRBJ2-7; v_gene: TRBV10-2; d_gene: -; abundance: -; CDR3nt: TGCGCCAGCAGTGGGGCGGGGATGTACGAGCAGTACTTC; CDR3aa: CASSGAGMYEQYF
j_gene: TRBJ2-7; v_gene: TRBV18; d_gene: -; abundance: few; CDR3nt: TGTGCCAGCTCACCACTGACAGCTTACGAGCAGTACTTC; CDR3aa: CASSPLTAYEQYF
j_gene: TRBJ2-2; v_gene: TRBV9; d_gene: -; abundance: -; CDR3nt: TGTGCCAGCAGCGTACCGGGAGTATCCGGGGAGCTGGTTTTT; CDR3aa: CASSVPGVSGELVF
j_gene: TRBJ1-1; v_gene: TRBV7-2; d_gene: TRBD1; abundance: -; CDR3nt: TGTGCCAGCAGCCACCCGGGACAGGACACTGAAGCTTTCTTT; CDR3aa: CASSHPGQDTEAFF
j_gene: TRBJ2-3; v_gene: TRBV27; d_gene: TRBD1; abundance: -; CDR3nt: TGTGCCAGCAGTTACAGGGGAGAGACAGATACGCAGTATTTT; CDR3aa: CASSYRGETDTQYF
j_gene: TRBJ1-2; v_gene: TRBV6-1; d_gene: -; abundance: -; CDR3nt: TGTGCCAGCAGTGAGGAGCGAGACAGGCACTGGGATGGCTACACCTTC; CDR3aa: CASSEERDRHWDGYTF
j_gene: TRBJ2-1; v_gene: TRBV19; d_gene: TRBD2; abundance: -; CDR3nt: TGTGCCAGTACCCGGGCTAGCGGGAGTGGGCTCAATGAGCAGTTCTTC; CDR3aa: CASTRASGSGLNEQFF
j_gene: TRBJ1-1; v_gene: TRBV11-3; d_gene: -; abundance: -; CDR3nt: TGTGCCAGCTCATTAGGGGCGACTGAAGCTTTCTTT; CDR3aa: CASSLGATEAFF
j_gene: TRBJ2-3; v_gene: TRBV4-3; d_gene: TRBD1; abundance: -; CDR3nt: TGCGCCAGCAGCCAAGGGGACAGCCAGTCCACAGATACGCAGTATTTT; CDR3aa: CASSQGDSQSTDTQYF
j_gene: TRBJ1-1; v_gene: TRBV6-5; d_gene: -; abundance: -; CDR3nt: TGTGCCAGCAGTCGTAGAACAGGTTACACTGAAGCTTTCTTT; CDR3aa: CASSRRTGYTEAFF
j_gene: TRBJ1-1; v_gene: TRBV20-1; d_gene: -; abundance: -; CDR3nt: TGCAGTGCTGGCCAGAACACTGAAGCTTTCTTT; CDR3aa: CSAGQNTEAFF
j_gene: TRBJ2-2; v_gene: TRBV19; d_gene: -; abundance: -; CDR3nt: TGTGCCAGTAGTATAGTTCCTCGTATCGGGGAGCTGTTTTTT; CDR3aa: CASSIVPRIGELFF
j_gene: TRBJ2-7; v_gene: TRBV6-6; d_gene: -; abundance: -; CDR3nt: TGTGCCAGCAGTTACTCGGAGGGGAGAAGAGATGAGCAGTACTTC; CDR3aa: CASSYSEGRRDEQYF
j_gene: TRBJ2-5; v_gene: TRBV7-8; d_gene: -; abundance: -; CDR3nt: TGTGCCAGCAGTAACCGACTAGTTGCTGAGTACCAAGAGACCCAGTACTTC; CDR3aa: CASSNRLVAEYQETQYF
j_gene: TRBJ2-7; v_gene: TRBV7-8; d_gene: -; abundance: few; CDR3nt: TGTGCCAGCAGCTCGACAGACTACGAGCAGTACTTC; CDR3aa: CASSSTDYEQYF
j_gene: TRBJ1-2; v_gene: TRBV4-3; d_gene: -; abundance: -; CDR3nt: TGCGCCAGCAGCCAAGATTCGTCGCGGCGGATACCAAACTATGGCTACACCTTC; CDR3aa: CASSQDSSRRIPNYGYTF
j_gene: TRBJ1-2; v_gene: TRBV2; d_gene: TRBD1; abundance: -; CDR3nt: TGTGCCAGCAGTGAGGGACAGGTCTATGGCTACACCTTC; CDR3aa: CASSEGQVYGYTF
j_gene: TRBJ2-1; v_gene: TRBV13; d_gene: -; abundance: -; CDR3nt: TGTGCCAGCAGCCTAGCGACGCTGGTGGGGGGTATTCAGTTCTTC; CDR3aa: CASSLATLVGGIQFF
j_gene: TRBJ1-1; v_gene: TRBV20-1; d_gene: -; abundance: once; CDR3nt: TGCAGTGCGAGGGATGGCACTGAAGCTTTCTTT; CDR3aa: CSARDGTEAFF
j_gene: TRBJ2-1; v_gene: TRBV27; d_gene: -; abundance: -; CDR3nt: TGTGCCAGCAGTCCCCCGACAGGCTTCTACAATGAGCAGTTCTTC; CDR3aa: CASSPPTGFYNEQFF
j_gene: TRBJ2-1; v_gene: TRBV15; d_gene: TRBD2; abundance: -; CDR3nt: TGTGCCACCAGCAGAGGGACTAGCGGGAGCTACAATGAGCAGTTCTTC; CDR3aa: CATSRGTSGSYNEQFF
j_gene: TRBJ1-2; v_gene: TRBV6-5; d_gene: -; abundance: few; CDR3nt: TGTGCCAGCAGTGAACTACTTGGCTACACCTTC; CDR3aa: CASSELLGYTF
j_gene: TRBJ2-2; v_gene: TRBV15; d_gene: -; abundance: -; CDR3nt: TGTGCCACCAGCAGGGGAGGACTTCTGAACACCGGGGAGCTGTTTTTT; CDR3aa: CATSRGGLLNTGELFF
j_gene: TRBJ1-1; v_gene: TRBV27; d_gene: -; abundance: -; CDR3nt: TGTGCCACCTTGGACAGTATGAACACTGAAGCTTTCTTT; CDR3aa: CATLDSMNTEAFF
j_gene: TRBJ2-3; v_gene: TRBV2; d_gene: TRBD2; abundance: -; CDR3nt: TGTGCCAGCAGTAAAGGCGGACTAGCGGGAATCACAGATACGCAGTATTTT; CDR3aa: CASSKGGLAGITDTQYF
j_gene: TRBJ2-7; v_gene: TRBV7-9; d_gene: -; abundance: -; CDR3nt: TGTGCCAGCAGCGCCCCTATTGGGGCTTCCTACGAGCAGTACTTC; CDR3aa: CASSAPIGASYEQYF
j_gene: TRBJ2-1; v_gene: TRBV30; d_gene: TRBD2; abundance: -; CDR3nt: TGTGCCTGGAGCGACCTAGCGGGAGATAATGAGCAGTTCTTC; CDR3aa: CAWSDLAGDNEQFF
j_gene: TRBJ1-5; v_gene: TRBV7-3; d_gene: TRBD1; abundance: once; CDR3nt: TGTGCCAGCAGCTTATCGACAGGGGTTATGGGGAGCAATCAGCCCCAGCATTTT; CDR3aa: CASSLSTGVMGSNQPQHF
j_gene: TRBJ1-4; v_gene: TRBV13; d_gene: -; abundance: -; CDR3nt: TGTGCCAGCAGCTTAGGATCACCGGGAAATGAAAAACTGTTTTTT; CDR3aa: CASSLGSPGNEKLFF
j_gene: TRBJ2-2; v_gene: TRBV9; d_gene: TRBD2; abundance: -; CDR3nt: TGTGCCAGCAGCGGGGGGGGGAGGAACACCGGGGAGCTGTTTTTT; CDR3aa: CASSGGGRNTGELFF
j_gene: TRBJ2-1; v_gene: TRBV20-1; d_gene: -; abundance: -; CDR3nt: TGCAGTGCTTCCACCTACAATGAGCAGTTCTTC; CDR3aa: CSASTYNEQFF
j_gene: TRBJ2-3; v_gene: TRBV7-9; d_gene: -; abundance: once; CDR3nt: TGTGTCGGGCGTCCTGGGGGGAATTGGACAGATACGCAGTATTTT; CDR3aa: CVGRPGGNWTDTQYF
j_gene: TRBJ2-4; v_gene: TRBV7-6; d_gene: -; abundance: few; CDR3nt: TGTGCCAGCTCAGGTCCCAAAAACATTCAGTACTTC; CDR3aa: CASSGPKNIQYF
j_gene: TRBJ2-6; v_gene: TRBV14; d_gene: -; abundance: -; CDR3nt: TGTGCCAGCAGCCCACAGCGGGTATTGCGAAGCTCTGGGGCCAACGTCCTGACTTTC; CDR3aa: CASSPQRVLRSSGANVLTF
j_gene: TRBJ2-2; v_gene: TRBV9; d_gene: -; abundance: -; CDR3nt: TGTGCCAGCAGCGTAGCGAGGGTATTAAACACCGGGGAGCTGTTTTTT; CDR3aa: CASSVARVLNTGELFF
j_gene: TRBJ2-7; v_gene: TRBV28; d_gene: -; abundance: -; CDR3nt: TGTGCCAGCAGTTTATTAGAGGGTTACGAGCAGTACTTC; CDR3aa: CASSLLEGYEQYF